Ten or more counts support the clone carrying this T cell receptor beta chain. Germline V gene sequence: CDR1 SGHRS, CDR2 YFSETQ. Trimming removed 8 bases from V and 0 bases from J, with 11 bases in between. There are 13 residues in the CDR3. These data come from a study of neurological immune-mediated disorders. Every sequencing run generated in excess of 180 million TCR-beta sequences. These sequences covered 15-18 subjects. TCRdb used MiXCR to reprocess the 5' RACE reads, holding one entry per CDR3 protein. Counted here are tens of thousands of distinct CDR3 sequences, 3.5% occurring once; the ten biggest clones make up 2.5% to 3%.

The source is a woman aged 50 to 60 with multiple sclerosis. The sequencing sample was made of PBMCs. The chain has TRBV5-1 and TRBJ1-1; TRBD1 might be the D (5 bases). The CDR3 is CASRDGMNTEAFF. DNA for the CDR3: TGCGCCAGTCGGGACGGAATGAACACTGAAGCTTTCTTT.